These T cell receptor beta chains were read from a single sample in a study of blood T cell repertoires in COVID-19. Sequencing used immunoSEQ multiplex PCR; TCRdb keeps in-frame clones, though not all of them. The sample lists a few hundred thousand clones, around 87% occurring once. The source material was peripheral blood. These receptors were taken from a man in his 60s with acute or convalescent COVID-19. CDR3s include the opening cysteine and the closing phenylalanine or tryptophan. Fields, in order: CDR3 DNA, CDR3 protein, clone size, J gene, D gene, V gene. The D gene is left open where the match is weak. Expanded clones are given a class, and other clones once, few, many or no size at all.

DNA: TGTGCCAGTAGTATCGACAGGGGTACCACTGAAGCTTTCTTT
CDR3: CASSIDRGTTEAFF
size: NA
J: TRBJ1-1
D: TRBD1
V: TRBV19

DNA: TGTGCCTGGAGTTCCACACCGGGAGCCAAAAACATTCAGTACTTC
CDR3: CAWSSTPGAKNIQYF
size: NA
J: TRBJ2-4
D: NA
V: TRBV30

DNA: TGTGCCAGCAGCTTGGGCGCGGGGGGGATGTACGAGCAGTACTTC
CDR3: CASSLGAGGMYEQYF
size: NA
J: TRBJ2-7
D: TRBD2
V: TRBV5-4

DNA: TGTGCCAGCAGCCCGGGCGGGGACGGCAATGAGCAGTTCTTC
CDR3: CASSPGGDGNEQFF
size: NA
J: TRBJ2-1
D: NA
V: TRBV4-2

DNA: TGTGCCAGCAGTGACAGGGGGCAGTCACCCCTCCACTTT
CDR3: CASSDRGQSPLHF
size: NA
J: TRBJ1-6
D: TRBD1
V: TRBV6-1

DNA: TGTGCCAGCAGTCTACAGATGAACACTGAAGCTTTCTTT
CDR3: CASSLQMNTEAFF
size: NA
J: TRBJ1-1
D: NA
V: TRBV27

DNA: TGTGCCAGCAACACAGGGGTAACAGCTTTCTTT
CDR3: CASNTGVTAFF
size: NA
J: TRBJ1-1
D: TRBD1
V: TRBV28

DNA: TGTGCCAGCAGCCAGCAAACGACAGGGAGTACTGAAGCTTTCTTT
CDR3: CASSQQTTGSTEAFF
size: once
J: TRBJ1-1
D: TRBD1
V: TRBV14

DNA: TGCGCCAGCAGCTTCCTCCGGGACAGTCAAGAGACCCAGTACTTC
CDR3: CASSFLRDSQETQYF
size: NA
J: TRBJ2-5
D: TRBD1
V: TRBV5-1

DNA: TGTGCCAGCAGTTTAAGAACGGAGGGCTACACCTTC
CDR3: CASSLRTEGYTF
size: NA
J: TRBJ1-2
D: NA
V: TRBV28

DNA: TGTGCCAGCACCCCTACCGACAGGGCGGACGAGCAGTACTTC
CDR3: CASTPTDRADEQYF
size: once
J: TRBJ2-7
D: TRBD1
V: TRBV6-2/TRBV6-3

DNA: TGTGCCAGCAGCCCTATCGACACCACTCCAGGAAACACCATATATTTT
CDR3: CASSPIDTTPGNTIYF
size: NA
J: TRBJ1-3
D: NA
V: TRBV27

DNA: TGTGCCAGCAGCGAGCTGACGGGGGCTAACTATGGCTACACCTTC
CDR3: CASSELTGANYGYTF
size: NA
J: TRBJ1-2
D: NA
V: TRBV9

DNA: TGTGCCAGCAGTTGGGTCGCGGGGAGCTCCTATAATTCACCCCTCCACTTT
CDR3: CASSWVAGSSYNSPLHF
size: NA
J: TRBJ1-6
D: NA
V: TRBV6-9

DNA: TGTGCCAGCAGTCCAGGGGGGTACAATCAGCCCCAGCATTTT
CDR3: CASSPGGYNQPQHF
size: few
J: TRBJ1-5
D: TRBD1
V: TRBV6-2/TRBV6-3

DNA: TGCGCCAGCAGCTTGGAAATCGCGAGCTCCTACGAGCAGTACTTC
CDR3: CASSLEIASSYEQYF
size: NA
J: TRBJ2-7
D: NA
V: TRBV5-1

DNA: TGTGCCAGCAGGAGGACTAGCGGGGGGGCAGATGAGCAGTTCTTC
CDR3: CASRRTSGGADEQFF
size: NA
J: TRBJ2-1
D: TRBD2
V: TRBV7-2

DNA: TGTGCCAGCAGTTACTCGTCAGCGGGGGGCTACAATGAGCAGTTCTTC
CDR3: CASSYSSAGGYNEQFF
size: NA
J: TRBJ2-1
D: TRBD2
V: TRBV6-5

DNA: TGTGCCAGCAGTTACAGTTGGGACAGGAGCTCCTACGAGCAGTACTTC
CDR3: CASSYSWDRSSYEQYF
size: NA
J: TRBJ2-7
D: TRBD1
V: TRBV6-5

DNA: TGTGCCAGCACCCAGGGGACACCTGCGAACGAGCAGTACTTC
CDR3: CASTQGTPANEQYF
size: NA
J: TRBJ2-7
D: NA
V: TRBV6-6

DNA: TGCAGTGCCAGTGCCGGGACAGTCAATTCACCCCTCCACTTT
CDR3: CSASAGTVNSPLHF
size: NA
J: TRBJ1-6
D: TRBD1
V: TRBV20-1

DNA: TGTGCCAGCAGCTTGACTAGAGTAGCTTCTAATGAAAAACTGTTTTTT
CDR3: CASSLTRVASNEKLFF
size: NA
J: TRBJ1-4
D: NA
V: TRBV5-5

DNA: TGTGCCAGCAAGAGTAACCCGGGGGGATACCAAGAGACCCAGTACTTC
CDR3: CASKSNPGGYQETQYF
size: NA
J: TRBJ2-5
D: TRBD2
V: TRBV27

DNA: TGCAGCGTGGCGCTTCCGGGGAAAAACACCGGGGAGCTGTTTTTT
CDR3: CSVALPGKNTGELFF
size: NA
J: TRBJ2-2
D: NA
V: TRBV29-1

DNA: TGTGCCACCCTGGGGACACCACGGAGTCAGCCCCAGCATTTT
CDR3: CATLGTPRSQPQHF
size: NA
J: TRBJ1-5
D: NA
V: TRBV28

DNA: TGCGCCAGCAGCCTGACACCGAGCTCCTACGAGCAGTACTTC
CDR3: CASSLTPSSYEQYF
size: NA
J: TRBJ2-7
D: NA
V: TRBV10-1

DNA: TGCAGTGCTAACAGGAACTATGGCTACACCTTC
CDR3: CSANRNYGYTF
size: NA
J: TRBJ1-2
D: NA
V: TRBV20-1

DNA: TGTGCCAGCAGCCGCCGACAGGGGGGGGCAACTAATGAAAAACTGTTTTTT
CDR3: CASSRRQGGATNEKLFF
size: NA
J: TRBJ1-4
D: TRBD1
V: TRBV3-1/TRBV3-2

DNA: TGCGCCAGCAGCGCATCCACAGGGGGCACCGGGGAGCTGTTTTTT
CDR3: CASSASTGGTGELFF
size: NA
J: TRBJ2-2
D: TRBD1
V: TRBV5-1

DNA: TGCAGCGTTGGGGGGGGACTCGCCTACGAGCAGTACTTC
CDR3: CSVGGGLAYEQYF
size: NA
J: TRBJ2-7
D: TRBD2
V: TRBV29-1